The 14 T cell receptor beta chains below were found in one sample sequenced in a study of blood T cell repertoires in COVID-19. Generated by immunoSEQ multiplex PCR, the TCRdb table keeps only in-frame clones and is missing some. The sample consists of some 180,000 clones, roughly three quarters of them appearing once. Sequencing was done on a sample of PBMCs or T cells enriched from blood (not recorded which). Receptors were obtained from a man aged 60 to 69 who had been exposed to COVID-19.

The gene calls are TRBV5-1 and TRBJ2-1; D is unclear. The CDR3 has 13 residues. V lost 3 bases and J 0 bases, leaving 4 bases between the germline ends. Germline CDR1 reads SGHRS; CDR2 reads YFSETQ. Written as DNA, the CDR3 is TGCGCCAGCAGCTCCAGCTCCTACAATGAGCAGTTCTTC. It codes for CASSSSSYNEQFF.

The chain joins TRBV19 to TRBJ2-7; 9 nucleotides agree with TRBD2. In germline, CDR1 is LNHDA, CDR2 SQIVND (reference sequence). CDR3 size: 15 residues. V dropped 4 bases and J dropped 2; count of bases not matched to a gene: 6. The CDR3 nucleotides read TGTGCCAGTAGTACCAAGACTAGCGGTACCTACGAGCAGTACTTC. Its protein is CASSTKTSGTYEQYF.

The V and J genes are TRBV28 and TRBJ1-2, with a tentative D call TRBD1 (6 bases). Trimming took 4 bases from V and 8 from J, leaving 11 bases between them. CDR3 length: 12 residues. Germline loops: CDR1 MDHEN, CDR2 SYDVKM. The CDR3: CASSSGVSGYTF. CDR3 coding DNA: TGTGCCAGCAGTTCAGGGGTGTCGGGCTACACCTTC.

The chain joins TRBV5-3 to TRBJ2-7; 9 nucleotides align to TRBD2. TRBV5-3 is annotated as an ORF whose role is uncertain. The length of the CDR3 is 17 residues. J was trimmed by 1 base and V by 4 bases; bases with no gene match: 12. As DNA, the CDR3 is TGTGCCAGAAGCCCGGTTGGGGCGGGAGGGCCTTCCTACGAGCAGTACTTC. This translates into CARSPVGAGGPSYEQYF.

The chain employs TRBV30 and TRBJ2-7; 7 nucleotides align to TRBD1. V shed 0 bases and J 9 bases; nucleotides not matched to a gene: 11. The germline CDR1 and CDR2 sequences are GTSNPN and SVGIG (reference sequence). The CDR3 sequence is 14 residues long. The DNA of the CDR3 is TGTGCCTGGAGTGTAAAGAACCCACAGGGGTTGCAGTACTTC. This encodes CAWSVKNPQGLQYF.

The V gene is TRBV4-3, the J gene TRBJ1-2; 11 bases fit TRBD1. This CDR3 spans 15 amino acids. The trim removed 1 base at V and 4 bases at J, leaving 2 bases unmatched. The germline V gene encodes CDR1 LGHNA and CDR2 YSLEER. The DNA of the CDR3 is TGCGCCAGCAGCCAAGTGGGGACAGGGGGCTATGGCTACACCTTC. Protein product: CASSQVGTGGYGYTF.

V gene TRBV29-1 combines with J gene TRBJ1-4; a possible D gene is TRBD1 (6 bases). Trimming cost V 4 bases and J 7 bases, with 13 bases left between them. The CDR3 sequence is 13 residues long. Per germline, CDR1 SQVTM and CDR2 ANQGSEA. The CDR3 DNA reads TGCAGCGTTGCAGGGGCCTTAGGTGAAAAACTGTTTTTT. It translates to CSVAGALGEKLFF.

This chain's CDR3 is CATSDRGLAGGSYNEQFF. The DNA for the CDR3 is TGTGCCACCAGTGACAGGGGACTAGCGGGAGGGTCCTACAATGAGCAGTTCTTC. J is TRBJ2-1 and V is TRBV24-1; the match to TRBD2 covers 16 bases. CDR1 and CDR2 (germline): KGHDR, SFDVKD. The ends lost 4 bases at V and 1 base at J; junction bases unmatched: 3. The CDR3 has 18 residues.

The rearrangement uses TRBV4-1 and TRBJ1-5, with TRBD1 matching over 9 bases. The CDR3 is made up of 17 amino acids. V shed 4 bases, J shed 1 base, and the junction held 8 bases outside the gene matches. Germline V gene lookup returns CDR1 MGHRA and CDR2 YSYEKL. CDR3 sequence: CASSPNTGTGSNQPQHF. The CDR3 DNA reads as TGCGCCAGCAGCCCAAATACCGGGACAGGGAGCAATCAGCCCCAGCATTTT.

The CDR3 region is CASSLGGGGSETQYF. DNA for the CDR3: TGTGCCAGCAGCTTAGGAGGAGGCGGGTCGGAGACCCAGTACTTC. The V call is TRBV11-3, the J call TRBJ2-5; tentative D call: TRBD2 (5 bases). Germline values: CDR1 SGHNT, CDR2 YENEEA. The CDR3 runs 15 residues. Trimming removed 1 base at V and 5 bases at J, with 14 bases between.

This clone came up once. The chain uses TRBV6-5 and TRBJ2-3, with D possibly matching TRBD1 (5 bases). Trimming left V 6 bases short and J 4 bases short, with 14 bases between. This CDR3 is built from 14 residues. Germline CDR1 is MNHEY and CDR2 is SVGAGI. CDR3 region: CASSAQGGADTQYF. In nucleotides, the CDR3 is TGTGCCAGCAGCGCTCAGGGTGGGGCAGATACGCAGTATTTT.

The CDR3 reads CASSLGASTSTDTQYF. CDR3 DNA sequence: TGTGCCAGCAGCTTAGGGGCATCAACCTCCACAGATACGCAGTATTTT. The J gene is TRBJ2-3, the V gene TRBV7-9; no reliable D call. V was clipped by 1 base and J by 2 bases, with 13 bases between them. Germline V gene sequence: CDR1 SEHNR, CDR2 FQNEAQ (reference sequence). This CDR3 is 16 amino acids long.

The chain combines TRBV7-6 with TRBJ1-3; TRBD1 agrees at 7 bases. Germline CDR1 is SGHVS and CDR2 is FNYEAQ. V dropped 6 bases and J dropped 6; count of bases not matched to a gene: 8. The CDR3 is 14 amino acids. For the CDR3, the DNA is TGTGCCAGCAGTCTCGACAGGGTAGAAAACACCATATATTTT. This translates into CASSLDRVENTIYF.

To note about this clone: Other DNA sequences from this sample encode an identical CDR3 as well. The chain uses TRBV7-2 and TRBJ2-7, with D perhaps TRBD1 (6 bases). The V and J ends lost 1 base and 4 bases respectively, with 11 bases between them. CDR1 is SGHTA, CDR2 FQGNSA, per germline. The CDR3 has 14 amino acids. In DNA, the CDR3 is TGTGCCAGCAGCTTAGATGGCAGGGGTTACGAGCAGTACTTC. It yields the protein CASSLDGRGYEQYF. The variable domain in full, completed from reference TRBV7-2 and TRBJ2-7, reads GAGVSQSPSNKVTEKGKDVELRCDPISGHTALYWYRQSLGQGLEFLIYFQGNSAPDKSGLPSDRFSAERTGGSVSTLTIQRTQQEDSAVYLCASSLDGRGYEQYFGPGTRLTVT.